What follows describes a single T cell receptor beta chain. As for time point: peripheral blood 6 weeks after treatment start. Clones were sequenced by immunoSEQ multiplex PCR, and TCRdb holds only the in-frame ones, with some missing. The profile shows around 49,000 clones, roughly 82% of them singletons. These data are taken from a study of PD-L1 blockade in urothelial cancer. Study in general: At 3 weeks (second dose) and 6 weeks after starting treatment, blood was analyzed.

The sample was PBMCs, taken around atezolizumab (anti-PD-L1) treatment. This TCR was recovered from a man aged 55 to 70 with urothelial cancer.

The CDR3 coding sequence is TGCGCCAGCAGCCGGGGTGACGGGGGGGCAGATACGCAGTATTTT. This gives the protein CASSRGDGGADTQYF. This chain uses TRBV5-1 with TRBJ2-3, with 8 bases lining up with TRBD2. Germline values: CDR1 SGHRS, CDR2 YFSETQ. CDR3 size: 15 residues. Trimming removed 4 bases from V and 4 bases from J; junction bases left unmatched: 8.